These 21 T cell receptor beta chains were sequenced from one sample in a study of human T cells and chemical hapten exposure. TCRdb re-called the RACE reads through MiXCR, storing one row per CDR3 protein. The repertoire consists of roughly 89,000 distinct CDR3 sequences, with roughly a tenth occurring once and the leading ten covering more than 1%. Time point: patch test 3, about 24 weeks after DPC sensitization. As for treatment: therapeutic diphenylcyclopropenone sensitization with weekly scalp DPC. The material was whole blood, obtained in connection with sensitization to the hapten diphenylcyclopropenone (DPC). The receptors come from a woman in her twenties or thirties with alopecia areata. Some clones in this sample may be carry-over from other donors' samples.

This clonotype was observed a few times. The chain joins TRBV28 to TRBJ1-4; D not resolved. Trimming pared 4 bases from V and 0 bases from J, leaving 6 bases between. This CDR3 region has 14 residues. CDR1 is MDHEN, CDR2 SYDVKM, per germline. In nucleotides, the CDR3 is TGTGCCAGCAGTTCGCATGCAACTAATGAAAAACTGTTTTTT. Residues: CASSSHATNEKLFF.

This clonotype was detected many times. This sequence joins TRBV7-9 and TRBJ1-1; 9 bases agree with TRBD1. The V and J ends lost 4 bases and 5 bases, in that order; junction bases with no gene match: 5. CDR1 is SEHNR, CDR2 FQNEAQ, per germline (reference sequence). This CDR3 contains 14 residues. CDR3 loop: CASSSWTGVTEAFF. DNA of the CDR3: TGTGCCAGCAGCTCCTGGACAGGGGTTACTGAAGCTTTCTTT.

This clonotype appeared a few times. The CDR3 DNA reads TGTGCCAGCTCACCAATGGAGGGGATAGCTAACTATGGCTACACCTTC. It specifies CASSPMEGIANYGYTF. V usage is TRBV18 and J usage is TRBJ1-2; D is perhaps TRBD1 (5 bases). Germline V gene sequence: CDR1 KGHSH, CDR2 LQKENI. Trimming left V 2 bases short and J 0 bases short, with 13 bases between. The CDR3 has 16 amino acids. The full variable domain, in which reference TRBV18 and TRBJ1-2 provide the parts outside the CDR3, is NAGVMQNPRHLVRRRGQEARLRCSPMKGHSHVYWYRQLPEEGLKFMVYLQKENIIDESGMPKERFSAEFPKEGPSILRIQQVVRGDSAAYFCASSPMEGIANYGYTFGSGTRLTVV.

There are many counts of this clonotype. This chain connects TRBV19 to TRBJ2-1, with a weak D call TRBD2 (5 bases). Trimming stripped 0 bases from V and 7 bases from J, with 13 bases between. Germline V gene sequence: CDR1 LNHDA, CDR2 SQIVND (reference sequence). The CDR3 loop spans 15 amino acids. The CDR3 protein is CASSIDQDLPNEQFF. CDR3 sequence (DNA): TGTGCCAGTAGTATAGACCAGGACTTGCCTAATGAGCAGTTCTTC.

Only a few counts were recorded for this clonotype. The chain links TRBV7-9 to TRBJ2-1; 7 positions match TRBD2. The CDR3 is 13 residues long. The germline gives CDR1 SEHNR, CDR2 FQNEAQ (reference sequence). V was pared by 7 bases and J by 6 bases, with 6 bases of the junction left unmatched. The chain's CDR3 is CASTLGGPNEQFF. In DNA, the CDR3 is TGTGCCAGCACCCTGGGAGGGCCCAATGAGCAGTTCTTC.

Many counts were recorded for this clonotype. The chain recombines TRBV7-6 with TRBJ2-3; unclear D gene. V dropped 5 bases and J dropped 2 bases, with 8 bases sitting between them. The germline V gene has CDR1 SGHVS and CDR2 FNYEAQ. CDR3 length: 13 residues. CDR3 sequence: CASSTVHTDTQYF. The CDR3 nucleotides read TGTGCCAGCAGCACCGTCCACACAGATACGCAGTATTTT.

This clonotype was counted only a few times. The V gene is TRBV28, the J gene TRBJ2-4; D is uncertain. CDR3 size: 16 residues. Between the trimmed V and J ends, which lost 6 bases and 0 bases, there was a span of 15 bases. Germline assignment: CDR1 MDHEN and CDR2 SYDVKM. The CDR3 reads CASSSPTTGAKNIQYF. The CDR3 nucleotides read TGTGCCAGCAGCTCCCCGACCACTGGAGCCAAAAACATTCAGTACTTC.

This clonotype was counted between two and nine times. CDR3 sequence (DNA): TGCAGTGCGCGGGACAGGACGACGCAGTACTTC. This encodes CSARDRTTQYF. The chain couples TRBV20-1 to TRBJ2-7; TRBD1 matches 8 bases. Germline V gene sequence: CDR1 DFQATT, CDR2 SNEGSKA (reference sequence). Trimming removed 6 bases from V and 9 bases from J; junction bases left unmatched: 7. CDR3 length equals 11 residues.

V and J are TRBV21-1 and TRBJ2-7. TRBV21-1 is designated a pseudogene. The CDR3 is made up of 11 amino acids. CDR3 amino acids: CASSEDYEQYV. In DNA form, the CDR3 reads TGTGCCAGCAGCGAGGATTACGAGCAGTACGTC.

This clonotype has a count of ten or more. The chain recombines TRBV24-1 with TRBJ2-2; D is uncertain. From germline, CDR1 is KGHDR and CDR2 SFDVKD. The CDR3 covers 14 residues. V lost 9 bases and J 7 bases, leaving 17 bases between the germline ends. CDR3 nucleotides: TGTGCCACCGCGCCGGGTGGACGAGACGGGGAGCTGTTTTTT. This sequence encodes CATAPGGRDGELFF.

There are a few counts of this clonotype. J is TRBJ1-1 and V is TRBV28, with a weak D call TRBD1 (5 bases). The germline V gene has CDR1 MDHEN and CDR2 SYDVKM. This CDR3 is 12 amino acids long. Trimming left V 5 bases short and J 6 bases short, with 10 bases between. CDR3 nucleotides: TGTGCCAGCAGTCAGGGTTCTCCTGAAGCTTTCTTT. Its protein product is CASSQGSPEAFF. Based on the CDR3 plus reference TRBV28 and TRBJ1-1, the full variable domain is DVKVTQSSRYLVKRTGEKVFLECVQDMDHENMFWYRQDPGLGLRLIYFSYDVKMKEKGDIPEGYSVSREKKERFSLILESASTNQTSMYLCASSQGSPEAFFGQGTRLTVV.

This clonotype was seen a few times. This sequence joins TRBV4-2 and TRBJ1-4; D perhaps matches TRBD1 (6 bases). Deletions cut 5 bases from V and 5 bases from J, with 12 bases between. The CDR3 runs to 14 residues. Per the germline V gene, CDR1 is LGHNA and CDR2 is YNFKEQ. The CDR3 DNA reads TGTGCCAGCAGCGGGACAAGGTGGAATGAAAAACTGTTTTTT. This gives the protein CASSGTRWNEKLFF.

The chain joins TRBV24-1 to TRBJ2-2; no reliable D call. V was clipped by 3 bases and J by 2 bases, with 9 bases between them. The CDR3 covers 15 residues. From germline, CDR1 is KGHDR and CDR2 SFDVKD. This chain's CDR3 is CATSDSGPNTGELFF. CDR3 coding DNA: TGTGCCACCAGTGATAGTGGGCCTAACACCGGGGAGCTGTTTTTT.

The V call is TRBV9, the J call TRBJ2-5, with D perhaps given as TRBD1 or TRBD2 (5 bases each). The V end was cut by 0 bases, the J end by 5 bases, with 8 bases between. Looked up from germline, CDR1 is SGDLS and CDR2 is YYNGEE. This CDR3 spans 13 amino acids. CDR3 in DNA: TGTGCCAGCAGCGTAGAAGGGGACGAGACCCAGTACTTC. Encoded protein: CASSVEGDETQYF.

In its sample, this clonotype was seen many times. V gene TRBV11-2 combines with J gene TRBJ2-2, with 8 bases identical to TRBD2. Per the germline V gene, CDR1 is SGHAT and CDR2 is FQNNGV. Unmatched junction bases numbered 8, after V lost 4 bases and J lost 7 bases. This CDR3 comprises 15 residues. CDR3 DNA sequence: TGTGCCAGCAGCTACCCGGGACTAGTGGGCGGGGAGCTGTTTTTT. It translates to CASSYPGLVGGELFF.

This clonotype was counted between two and nine times. The chain links TRBV5-6 to TRBJ1-6; D not certain. This CDR3 is 18 amino acids long. CDR1 SGHDT and CDR2 YYEEEE come from the germline V gene. Trimming cost V 1 base and J 0 bases, with 14 bases left between them. The CDR3: CASSLTTAESSYNSPLHF. The CDR3, as DNA: TGTGCCAGCAGCTTGACAACAGCCGAAAGCTCCTATAATTCACCCCTCCACTTT.

This clonotype was counted between two and nine times. The chain carries TRBV5-6 and TRBJ1-2, with D possibly matching TRBD1 (5 bases). The CDR3 covers 15 residues. Trimming pared 0 bases from V and 7 bases from J, leaving 16 bases between. Germline V gives CDR1 SGHDT, CDR2 YYEEEE. The CDR3 DNA is TGTGCCAGCAGCTTGGCGTCAGGGCAAGACGGTGGCTACACCTTC. This codes for CASSLASGQDGGYTF.

This clonotype was picked up many times. This sequence joins TRBV7-2 and TRBJ2-3; TRBD2 matches 7 bases. The CDR3 contains 16 residues. The V segment lost 1 base and the J segment 2 bases; nucleotides outside the gene matches: 6. Looked up from germline, CDR1 is SGHTA and CDR2 is FQGNSA. CDR3 amino acids: CASSLGGRPPTDTQYF. CDR3 DNA: TGTGCCAGCAGCTTAGGCGGGAGACCACCCACAGATACGCAGTATTTT. Looking up the rest from reference TRBV7-2 and TRBJ2-3 gives the full variable domain: GAGVSQSPSNKVTEKGKDVELRCDPISGHTALYWYRQSLGQGLEFLIYFQGNSAPDKSGLPSDRFSAERTGGSVSTLTIQRTQQEDSAVYLCASSLGGRPPTDTQYFGPGTRLTVL.

Ten or more counts support this clonotype. The rearrangement joins TRBV4-3 to TRBJ2-7; D gene uncertain. CDR1 LGHNA and CDR2 YSLEER come from the germline V gene. V dropped 1 base and J dropped 4 bases, with 8 bases sitting between them. The CDR3 covers 13 residues. CDR3 protein: CASSQGRLYEQYF. The CDR3 region has the DNA TGCGCCAGCAGCCAAGGCCGGTTGTACGAGCAGTACTTC.

The rearrangement joins TRBV5-1 to TRBJ2-3; D possibly corresponds to TRBD2 (5 bases). This CDR3 comprises 14 residues. The V end was cut by 4 bases, the J end by 2 bases, with 11 bases between. Per germline, CDR1 SGHRS and CDR2 YFSETQ. CDR3 sequence: CASSAGEITDTQYF. The CDR3 DNA is TGCGCCAGCAGCGCCGGGGAAATCACAGATACGCAGTATTTT.

This clonotype was counted ten times or more. This chain uses TRBV2 with TRBJ1-2, with a possible D match to TRBD1 (5 bases). The CDR3 loop spans 11 amino acids. V was trimmed by 10 bases and J by 2 bases, leaving 8 bases between them. In germline, CDR1 is SNHLY, CDR2 FYNNEI. The CDR3 DNA follows: TGTGCCATTCAGGGAAACTATGGCTACACCTTC. Residues: CAIQGNYGYTF.